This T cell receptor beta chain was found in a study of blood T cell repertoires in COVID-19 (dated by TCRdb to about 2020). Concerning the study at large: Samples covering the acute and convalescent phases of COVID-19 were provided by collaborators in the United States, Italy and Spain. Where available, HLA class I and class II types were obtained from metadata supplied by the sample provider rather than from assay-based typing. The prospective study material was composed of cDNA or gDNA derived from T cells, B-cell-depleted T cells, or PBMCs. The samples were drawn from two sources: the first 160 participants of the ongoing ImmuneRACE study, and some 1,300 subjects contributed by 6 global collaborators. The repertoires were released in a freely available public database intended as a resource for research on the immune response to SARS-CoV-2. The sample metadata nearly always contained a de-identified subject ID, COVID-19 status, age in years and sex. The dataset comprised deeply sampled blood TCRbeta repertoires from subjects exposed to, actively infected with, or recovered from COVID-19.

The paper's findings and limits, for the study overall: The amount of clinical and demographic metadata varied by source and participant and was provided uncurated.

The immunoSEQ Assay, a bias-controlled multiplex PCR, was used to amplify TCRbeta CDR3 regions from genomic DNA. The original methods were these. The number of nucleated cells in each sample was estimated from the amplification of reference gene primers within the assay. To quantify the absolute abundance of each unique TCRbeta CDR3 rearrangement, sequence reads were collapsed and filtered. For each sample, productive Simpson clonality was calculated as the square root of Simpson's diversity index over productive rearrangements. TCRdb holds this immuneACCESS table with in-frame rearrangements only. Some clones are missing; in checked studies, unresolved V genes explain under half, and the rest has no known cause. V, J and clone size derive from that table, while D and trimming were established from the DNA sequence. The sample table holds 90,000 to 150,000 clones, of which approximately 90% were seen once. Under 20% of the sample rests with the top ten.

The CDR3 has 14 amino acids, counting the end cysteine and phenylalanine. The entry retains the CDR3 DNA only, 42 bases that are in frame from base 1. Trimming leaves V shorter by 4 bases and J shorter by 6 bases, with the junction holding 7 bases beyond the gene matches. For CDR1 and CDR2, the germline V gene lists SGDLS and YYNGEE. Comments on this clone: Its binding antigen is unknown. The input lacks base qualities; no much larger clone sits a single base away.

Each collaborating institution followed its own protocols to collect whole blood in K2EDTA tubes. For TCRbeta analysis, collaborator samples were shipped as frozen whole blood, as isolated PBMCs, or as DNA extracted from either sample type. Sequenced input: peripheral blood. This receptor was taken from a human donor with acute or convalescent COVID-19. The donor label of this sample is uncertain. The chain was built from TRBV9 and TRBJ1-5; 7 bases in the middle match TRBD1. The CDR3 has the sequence CASSQGQMAQPQHF. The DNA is TGTGCCAGCAGCCAGGGACAGATGGCTCAGCCCCAGCATTTT.